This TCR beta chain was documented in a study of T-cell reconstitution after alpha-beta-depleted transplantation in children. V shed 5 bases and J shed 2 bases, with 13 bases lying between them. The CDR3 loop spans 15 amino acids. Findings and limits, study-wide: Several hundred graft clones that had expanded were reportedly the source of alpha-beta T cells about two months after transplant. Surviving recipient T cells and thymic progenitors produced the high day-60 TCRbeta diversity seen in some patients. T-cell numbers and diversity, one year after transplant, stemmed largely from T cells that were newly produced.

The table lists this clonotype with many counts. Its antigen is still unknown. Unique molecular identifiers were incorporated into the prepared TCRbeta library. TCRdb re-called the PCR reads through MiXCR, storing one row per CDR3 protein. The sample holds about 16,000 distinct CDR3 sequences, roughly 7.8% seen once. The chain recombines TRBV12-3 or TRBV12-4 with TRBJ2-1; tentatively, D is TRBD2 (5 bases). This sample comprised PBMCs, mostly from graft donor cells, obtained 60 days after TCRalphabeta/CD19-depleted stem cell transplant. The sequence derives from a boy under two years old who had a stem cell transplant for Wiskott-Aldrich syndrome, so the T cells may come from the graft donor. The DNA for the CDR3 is TGTGCCAGCAGTCCACGCACTAGTCCCTACAATGAGCAGTTCTTC. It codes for CASSPRTSPYNEQFF.